The 22 T cell receptor beta chains in this list originate from one sample, sequenced in a study of T cells after yellow fever vaccination. In TCRdb, the 5' RACE reads were re-called with MiXCR into one record per CDR3 protein. This repertoire shows hundreds of thousands of distinct CDR3 sequences, about 13% found once; its top ten account for 11% to 15%. Specimen: PBMCs, collected on the day of the yellow fever booster vaccination. Receptors were obtained from a man in his thirties or forties who received the YFV17D yellow fever vaccine.

This clonotype came up a few times. The chain links TRBV2 to TRBJ2-2, with 8 positions matching TRBD1. This CDR3 contains 15 residues. J was trimmed by 2 bases and V by 6 bases; bases with no gene match: 5. CDR1 SNHLY and CDR2 FYNNEI come from the germline V gene. CDR3 sequence: CASRTGQDNTGELFF. In DNA, the CDR3 is TGTGCCAGCAGGACGGGACAGGATAACACCGGGGAGCTGTTTTTT.

This rearrangement joins TRBV20-1 to TRBJ2-3; D is possibly TRBD1 (6 bases). The CDR3 totals 13 residues. Germline V lookup: CDR1 DFQATT, CDR2 SNEGSKA (reference sequence). V was shortened by 5 bases and J by 4 bases, with 13 bases between the two germline ends. The CDR3 DNA reads TGCAGTGCTCTACGCAGGGGCGCAGATACGCAGTATTTT. This gives the protein CSALRRGADTQYF.

There are a few counts of this clonotype. The V call is TRBV10-3, the J call TRBJ2-5; D is unresolved. CDR1 is ENHRY, CDR2 SYGVKD, per germline. V was pared by 3 bases and J by 4 bases, with 15 bases between. The CDR3 length is 15 residues. The CDR3 spells CAISDIAGPPETQYF. The DNA of the CDR3 is TGTGCCATCAGTGACATTGCAGGTCCTCCAGAGACCCAGTACTTC.

The chain links TRBV20-1 to TRBJ2-7, with 7 positions matching TRBD1. The CDR3 consists of 12 residues. The germline V gene encodes CDR1 DFQATT and CDR2 SNEGSKA (reference sequence). Trimming took 2 bases from V and 5 from J; bases not matched to a gene: 3. The chain's CDR3 is CSARPDRDEQYF. DNA of the CDR3: TGCAGTGCTAGACCAGACAGGGACGAGCAGTACTTC.

This clonotype was seen a few times. The V and J genes are TRBV5-5 and TRBJ2-7; no firm D call. Germline assignment: CDR1 SGHKS and CDR2 YYEKEE (reference sequence). The CDR3 is 15 amino acids. Trimming stripped 4 bases from V and 3 bases from J, with 17 bases between. In nucleotides, the CDR3 is TGTGCCAGCAGCACGGGTTTAGTAAACAACTACGAGCAGTACTTC. Translated: CASSTGLVNNYEQYF.

This clonotype has only a few counts. The rearrangement uses TRBV29-1 and TRBJ2-7, with D possibly being TRBD1 or TRBD2 (5 bases each). The CDR3 consists of 10 residues. The ends were cut back, 4 bases at V and 6 bases at J, with 7 bases in the middle. CDR1 is SQVTM, CDR2 ANQGSEA, per germline. CDR3 amino acids: CSVVGTEQYF. CDR3 DNA: TGCAGCGTTGTAGGGACCGAGCAGTACTTC.

This clonotype was recorded a few times. The chain joins TRBV6-5 to TRBJ2-2; D is ambiguous. This CDR3 comprises 16 residues. V was shortened by 0 bases and J by 0 bases, with 8 bases between the two germline ends. Germline V gene lookup returns CDR1 MNHEY and CDR2 SVGAGI. As DNA, the CDR3 is TGTGCCAGCAGTTACTCGACTCCTCCGAACACCGGGGAGCTGTTTTTT. Protein product: CASSYSTPPNTGELFF.

The genes are TRBV9 and TRBJ2-1; TRBD2 matches 10 bases. Germline-derived CDR1 and CDR2 are SGDLS and YYNGEE. Germline trimming cut 4 bases from V and 7 bases from J; bases unmatched to any gene: 8. The CDR3 loop spans 15 amino acids. In DNA, the CDR3 is TGTGCCAGCAGCCCAAGCGGGAGGGCCGGTAATGAGCAGTTCTTC. Protein product: CASSPSGRAGNEQFF.

This clonotype came up a few times. The rearrangement uses TRBV29-1 and TRBJ2-5; D possibly matches TRBD1 or TRBD2 (5 bases each). This CDR3 contains 13 residues. The germline gives CDR1 SQVTM, CDR2 ANQGSEA. V was clipped by 5 bases and J by 2 bases, with 12 bases between them. CDR3 coding DNA: TGCAGCGTTCAGAGGGGTCATCAAGAGACCCAGTACTTC. It specifies CSVQRGHQETQYF.

The chain is built from TRBV6-1 and TRBJ2-6; the D gene is possibly TRBD1 (5 bases). Germline loops: CDR1 MNHNS, CDR2 SASEGT. The CDR3 spans 17 residues. V lost 4 bases, J lost 4 bases, and 17 bases lay in between. CDR3 nucleotide sequence: TGTGCCAGCAGTGCCGTACAGGTTTTCTCAGGGGCCAACGTCCTGACTTTC. As protein: CASSAVQVFSGANVLTF.

This clonotype came up a few times. DNA of the CDR3: TGCAGTGCTCAAGGTAGTGAGGGGGCGCATACTGAAGCTTTCTTT. It yields the protein CSAQGSEGAHTEAFF. The chain has TRBV20-1 and TRBJ1-1, with 7 bases identical to TRBD1. This CDR3 is 15 amino acids long. Germline V gene data show CDR1 as DFQATT and CDR2 as SNEGSKA (reference sequence). After removal of 5 bases from V and 5 bases from J, the junction contained 14 bases not matched to a gene.

J is TRBJ2-7 and V is TRBV20-1; TRBD2 is a possible D gene (6 bases). CDR3 length equals 14 residues. Trimming stripped 6 bases from V and 6 bases from J, with 21 bases between. Germline V lookup: CDR1 DFQATT, CDR2 SNEGSKA (reference sequence). The CDR3 DNA reads TGCAGTGCCTCGGAGGGTGGAGTGGGATTCGAGCAGTACTTC. Encoded protein: CSASEGGVGFEQYF.

The V call is TRBV12-3 or TRBV12-4, the J call TRBJ2-3, with a possible D match to TRBD2 (5 bases). Trimming left V 3 bases short and J 5 bases short, with 15 bases between. CDR3 length equals 15 residues. CDR3 DNA sequence: TGTGCCAGCAGTTTCCCCCTAGGACTGGAAGATACGCAGTATTTT. Protein product: CASSFPLGLEDTQYF.

This clonotype was picked up a small number of times. The chain uses TRBV4-2 and TRBJ2-5, with D possibly matching TRBD1 (5 bases). Per the germline V gene, CDR1 is LGHNA and CDR2 is YNFKEQ. Trimming shortened V by 0 bases and J by 2 bases, and 13 bases separated the two germline ends. The CDR3 length is 16 residues. Written as DNA, the CDR3 is TGTGCCAGCAGCCAAGATCCTGCCAGACAGCAAGAGACCCAGTACTTC. It translates to CASSQDPARQQETQYF.

This chain links TRBV20-1 with TRBJ2-3, with 10 bases identical to TRBD2. This CDR3 is 19 amino acids long. The trim removed 4 bases at V and 0 bases at J, leaving 16 bases unmatched. Looked up from germline, CDR1 is DFQATT and CDR2 is SNEGSKA (reference sequence). The CDR3 coding sequence is TGCAGTGCTAAAGTTTTTATCGGGACTAGCGACGCTAGCACAGATACGCAGTATTTT. It translates to CSAKVFIGTSDASTDTQYF.

The chain joins TRBV28 to TRBJ2-1; the D gene could be TRBD1 or TRBD2 (5 bases each). Germline V gene data show CDR1 as MDHEN and CDR2 as SYDVKM. There are 14 residues in the CDR3. Trimming removed 7 bases from V and 4 bases from J, with 14 bases in between. The CDR3 sequence is CASIGGGSYNEQFF. The CDR3 DNA follows: TGTGCCAGCATTGGGGGTGGCAGTTACAATGAGCAGTTCTTC. Complete variable domain (other parts from reference TRBV28 and TRBJ2-1): DVKVTQSSRYLVKRTGEKVFLECVQDMDHENMFWYRQDPGLGLRLIYFSYDVKMKEKGDIPEGYSVSREKKERFSLILESASTNQTSMYLCASIGGGSYNEQFFGPGTRLTVL.

CDR3 amino acids: CASSLAGQRGYTF. The CDR3 DNA sequence: TGTGCCAGCAGCTTAGCTGGCCAGAGGGGCTACACCTTC. This rearrangement joins TRBV7-6 to TRBJ1-2; no firm D call. The CDR3 totals 13 residues. Trimming removed 0 bases at V and 8 bases at J, with 10 bases between. Germline loops: CDR1 SGHVS, CDR2 FNYEAQ.

V gene TRBV20-1 combines with J gene TRBJ2-1; D is possibly TRBD2 (6 bases). This CDR3 region has 15 residues. CDR1 DFQATT and CDR2 SNEGSKA come from the germline V gene (reference sequence). Trimming removed 3 bases at V and 1 base at J, with 13 bases between. For the CDR3, the DNA is TGCAGTGCTAGTGATCAGCGGGCTTCCTACAATGAGCAGTTCTTC. Residues: CSASDQRASYNEQFF.

The chain carries TRBV25-1 and TRBJ2-1; 10 bases match TRBD2. The CDR3 has 18 amino acids. The ends lost 3 bases at V and 5 bases at J; junction bases unmatched: 13. From germline, CDR1 is MGHDK and CDR2 SYGVNS. The CDR3 nucleotides read TGTGCCAGCAGTGACTCTCGGCTTTGGGGACTAGCGAACAATGAGCAGTTCTTC. This sequence encodes CASSDSRLWGLANNEQFF.

The CDR3 bases are TGCAGTGCGGATATAGCGGGGATCACAGATACGCAGTATTTT. It encodes CSADIAGITDTQYF. The chain uses TRBV20-1 and TRBJ2-3, with 8 positions matching TRBD2. This CDR3 region has 14 residues. Trimming took 6 bases from V and 2 from J; bases not matched to a gene: 7. In germline, CDR1 is DFQATT, CDR2 SNEGSKA (reference sequence).

The table lists this clonotype with many counts. V and J are TRBV7-2 and TRBJ2-7; 7 nucleotides agree with TRBD1. Trimming at V came to 5 bases and at J to 1 base, leaving 8 bases not matched to a gene. The CDR3 sequence is 15 residues long. Germline V gene data show CDR1 as SGHTA and CDR2 as FQGNSA. CDR3: CASSTRDRVSYEQYF. CDR3 DNA sequence: TGTGCCAGCAGCACACGGGACAGAGTTTCCTACGAGCAGTACTTC.

This clonotype occurred a few times. J is TRBJ2-6 and V is TRBV30; D is uncertain. V lost 0 bases, J lost 5 bases, and 8 bases lay in between. In germline, CDR1 is GTSNPN, CDR2 SVGIG (reference sequence). This CDR3 has 14 residues. The CDR3 spells CAWSVLDRANVLTF. CDR3 DNA sequence: TGTGCCTGGAGTGTACTCGACAGGGCCAACGTCCTGACTTTC.